A single sample gave rise to the 17 T cell receptor beta chains below, sequenced in a study of PD-1 blockade in classical Hodgkin lymphoma. The patients all showed relapse after autologous stem cell transplantation, while their brentuximab vedotin exposure varied. Method: immunoSEQ multiplex PCR; TCRdb's copy keeps in-frame clones and lacks some. The repertoire holds 45,000 to 55,000 clones, with approximately 81% as singletons. Sample: peripheral blood mononuclear cells (PBMCs), taken at baseline. All receptors come from a human donor with classical Hodgkin lymphoma.

J is TRBJ2-1 and V is TRBV7-9; a weak D match, TRBD1 (6 bases). Germline CDR1 reads SEHNR; CDR2 reads FQNEAQ (reference sequence). The CDR3 contains 16 residues. The germline V and J ends were trimmed by 4 bases and 0 bases, with 13 bases remaining between them. The DNA of the CDR3 is TGTGCCAGCAGCTCAGGGGCTTGGAGCTCCTACAATGAGCAGTTCTTC. The encoded protein is CASSSGAWSSYNEQFF. The full variable domain, completed using reference TRBV7-9 and TRBJ2-1, is DTGVSQNPRHKITKRGQNVTFRCDPISEHNRLYWYRQTLGQGPEFLTYFQNEAQLEKSRLLSDRFSAERPKGSFSTLEIQRTEQGDSAMYLCASSSGAWSSYNEQFFGPGTRLTVL.

The chain links TRBV18 to TRBJ2-5; D gene uncertain. Looked up from germline, CDR1 is KGHSH and CDR2 is LQKENI. The V end was cut by 2 bases, the J end by 6 bases, with 7 bases between. This CDR3 spans 12 amino acids. This CDR3 is CASSPEIKTQYF. In DNA form, the CDR3 reads TGTGCCAGCTCACCAGAAATAAAGACCCAGTACTTC.

The chain combines TRBV5-6 with TRBJ2-3; D uncertain. The CDR3 spans 17 residues. CDR1 and CDR2 (germline): SGHDT, YYEEEE. Trimming removed 0 bases at V and 4 bases at J, with 18 bases between. CDR3 DNA: TGTGCCAGCAGCTTGGTCGGCGTCTGGGCTGGGGCAGATACGCAGTATTTT. It translates to CASSLVGVWAGADTQYF.

This chain connects TRBV12-5 to TRBJ1-5; the match to TRBD1 covers 12 bases. There are 17 residues in the CDR3. The V gene's germline CDR1 is LGHNT and CDR2 FRNRAP. V lost 6 bases to trimming and J lost 5 bases; unmatched junction nucleotides: 11. CDR3 sequence (DNA): TGTGCTAGTGGCCTTAGTTCCGGGACAGGGGGCTATCAGCCCCAGCATTTT. Amino acid sequence: CASGLSSGTGGYQPQHF.

This clone was recorded only once. The gene calls are TRBV7-6 and TRBJ2-3, with 7 bases that match TRBD2. The V and J ends lost 5 bases and 6 bases, in that order; junction bases with no gene match: 11. Germline V gives CDR1 SGHVS, CDR2 FNYEAQ. The CDR3 totals 15 residues. CDR3 protein: CASSLSGAGGDTQYF. CDR3 nucleotide sequence: TGTGCCAGCAGCCTTAGCGGCGCCGGGGGGGATACGCAGTATTTT.

The chain combines TRBV2 with TRBJ2-1; a weak D match, TRBD2 (6 bases). The germline V gene has CDR1 SNHLY and CDR2 FYNNEI. The ends were cut back, 5 bases at V and 7 bases at J, with 9 bases in the middle. The CDR3 covers 12 residues. CDR3 sequence (DNA): TGTGCCAGCAGTTTTAGCGGAAATGAGCAGTTCTTC. Its translation: CASSFSGNEQFF.

In this sample, this clone turned up many times. The chain has TRBV27 and TRBJ2-7; TRBD2 aligns across 7 bases. The length of the CDR3 is 15 residues. The V gene's germline CDR1 is MNHEY and CDR2 SMNVEV (reference sequence). V lost 4 bases, J lost 3 bases, and 9 bases stayed unmatched. The CDR3 DNA reads TGTGCCAGCAGTTCCCTGGGGAGGGCCGTCTACGAGCAGTACTTC. Protein sequence: CASSSLGRAVYEQYF.

This chain joins TRBV28 and TRBJ2-7, with a weak D call TRBD2 (5 bases). Germline V gene sequence: CDR1 MDHEN, CDR2 SYDVKM. The CDR3 runs to 13 residues. Deletions cut 5 bases from V and 2 bases from J, with 10 bases between. CDR3 protein: CASSPGSTYEQYF. The CDR3 region has the DNA TGTGCCAGCAGTCCGGGATCTACCTACGAGCAGTACTTC.

The chain has TRBV7-8 and TRBJ2-2; D is uncertain. Germline V gene data show CDR1 as SGHVS and CDR2 as FQNEAQ. The CDR3 consists of 16 residues. V was cut by 7 bases and J by 4 bases, with 19 bases left in between. CDR3 sequence (DNA): TGTGCCAGCACCTTGCCCCTTAGGCTGGGCACCGGGGAGCTGTTTTTT. This codes for CASTLPLRLGTGELFF. Full variable domain (rest looked up from reference TRBV7-8 and TRBJ2-2): GAGVSQSPRYKVAKRGQDVALRCDPISGHVSLFWYQQALGQGPEFLTYFQNEAQLDKSGLPSDRFFAERPEGSVSTLKIQRTQQEDSAVYLCASTLPLRLGTGELFFGEGSRLTVL.

The CDR3 DNA reads as TGTGCCAGCACCCCCCACGACGGGGAGCTGTTTTTT. It encodes CASTPHDGELFF. The chain combines TRBV2 with TRBJ2-2; D not certain. The ends were cut back, 7 bases at V and 7 bases at J, with 10 bases in the middle. The germline V gene encodes CDR1 SNHLY and CDR2 FYNNEI. The CDR3 is 12 amino acids.

The CDR3 region has the DNA TGTGCCAGCAGCCGAAACCAACAGGGTAGCGAGCAGTACTTC. As protein: CASSRNQQGSEQYF. The chain combines TRBV11-3 with TRBJ2-7; maybe TRBD1 (6 bases). CDR1 and CDR2 from the germline V gene are SGHNT and YENEEA. The CDR3 covers 14 residues. With 5 bases removed from V and 6 bases from J, the gap between germline ends came to 17 bases.

The sample holds one count of this clone. V and J are TRBV5-1 and TRBJ1-3; perhaps TRBD1 as D (6 bases). CDR3 length equals 16 residues. Germline assignment: CDR1 SGHRS and CDR2 YFSETQ. V was trimmed by 4 bases and J by 1 base, leaving 15 bases between them. CDR3 sequence (DNA): TGCGCCAGCAGCCCCTCAGGGGAGAGGTCTGGAAACACCATATATTTT. Protein sequence: CASSPSGERSGNTIYF.

This rearrangement joins TRBV19 to TRBJ1-1; 8 nucleotides line up with TRBD1. CDR1 is LNHDA and CDR2 is SQIVND in the germline V gene (reference sequence). Unmatched junction bases numbered 11, after V lost 4 bases and J lost 1 base. The CDR3 consists of 17 residues. The CDR3 coding sequence is TGTGCCAGTAGTAACCCACAGGGGGGTCCGCGGAACACTGAAGCTTTCTTT. It codes for CASSNPQGGPRNTEAFF.

The chain carries TRBV7-9 and TRBJ2-1, with D tentatively TRBD2 (6 bases). Trimming left V 5 bases short and J 1 base short, with 12 bases between. Germline CDR1 is SEHNR and CDR2 is FQNEAQ (reference sequence). The CDR3 runs 15 residues. CDR3 sequence: CASSPGGSSYNEQFF. CDR3 sequence (DNA): TGTGCCAGCAGCCCCGGAGGGTCTTCCTACAATGAGCAGTTCTTC.

The J gene is TRBJ1-2, the V gene TRBV6-5; D is unresolved. Trimming shortened V by 2 bases and J by 7 bases, and 11 bases separated the two germline ends. CDR1 and CDR2 from the germline V gene are MNHEY and SVGAGI. The CDR3 runs 13 residues. CDR3 residues: CASSYGKMLGYTF. CDR3 bases: TGTGCCAGCAGTTACGGGAAAATGCTTGGCTACACCTTC.

V is TRBV27 and J is TRBJ2-5; no firm D call. With the DNA end fitting TRBJ2-7 better, the J assignment may be wrong. Germline V gives CDR1 MNHEY, CDR2 SMNVEV (reference sequence). The CDR3 sequence is 13 residues long. In DNA form, the CDR3 reads TGTGCCAGCAGTTATCGGTCCGGCTACGAGCAGTACTTC. Translating it yields CASSYRSGYEQYF.

V gene TRBV5-6 combines with J gene TRBJ2-7; 9 positions agree with TRBD1. Germline loops: CDR1 SGHDT, CDR2 YYEEEE. The trim removed 3 bases at V and 9 bases at J, leaving 7 bases unmatched. CDR3 length equals 13 residues. The CDR3 sequence is CASSSRDRVSQYF. The CDR3 coding sequence is TGTGCCAGCAGCTCCCGGGACAGGGTCTCGCAGTACTTC.